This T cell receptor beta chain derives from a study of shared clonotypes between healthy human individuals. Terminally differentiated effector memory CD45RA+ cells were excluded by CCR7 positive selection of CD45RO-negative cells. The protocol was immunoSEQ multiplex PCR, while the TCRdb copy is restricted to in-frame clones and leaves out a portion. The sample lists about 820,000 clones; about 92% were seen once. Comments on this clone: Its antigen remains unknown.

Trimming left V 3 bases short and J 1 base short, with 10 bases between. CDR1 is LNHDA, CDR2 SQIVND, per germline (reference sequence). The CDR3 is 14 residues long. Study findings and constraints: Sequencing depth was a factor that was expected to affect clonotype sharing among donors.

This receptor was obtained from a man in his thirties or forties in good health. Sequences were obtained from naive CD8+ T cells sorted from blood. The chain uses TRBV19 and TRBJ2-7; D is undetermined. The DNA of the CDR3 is TGTGCCAGTAGTATCACCCGAAGGTCCTACGAGCAGTACTTC. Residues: CASSITRRSYEQYF.